A selection of T cell receptor beta chains follows, all from one sample in a study of memory CD4+ T cells and cytomegalovirus serostatus. Assay: immunoSEQ multiplex PCR; the TCRdb copy retains only in-frame clones and omits some. The repertoire holds 75,000 to 90,000 clones, over 80% seen once, with less than 0.9% in the top ten. Sequenced material: memory CD4+ T cells from blood. These TCRs come from an adult in good health and CMV-seronegative. Both conserved end residues are part of each CDR3. D genes are given only for firm matches. Rows may omit the clone size; those that give it use once, few, many or a size class.

clone_size: NA
v_call: TRBV29-1
d_call: NA
j_call: TRBJ2-7
cdr3_nt: TGCAGCGCCCAGGGAATAGCTTACGAGCAGTACTTC
cdr3_aa: CSAQGIAYEQYF

clone_size: NA
v_call: TRBV7-9
d_call: NA
j_call: TRBJ2-7
cdr3_nt: TGTGCCAGCAGCCGAAGTCGGGGCTTTACGGAGCAGTACTTC
cdr3_aa: CASSRSRGFTEQYF

clone_size: NA
v_call: TRBV7-2
d_call: NA
j_call: TRBJ1-6
cdr3_nt: TGTGCCAGCAGCTTTACCAGGGATAATTCACCCCTCCACTTT
cdr3_aa: CASSFTRDNSPLHF

clone_size: NA
v_call: TRBV18
d_call: NA
j_call: TRBJ1-2
cdr3_nt: TGTGCCAGCTCACCTTCCGATGGGGAGGGAAATGGCTACACCTTC
cdr3_aa: CASSPSDGEGNGYTF

clone_size: NA
v_call: TRBV14
d_call: TRBD2
j_call: TRBJ2-1
cdr3_nt: TGTGCCAGCAGCCAAGAGACTAGCGGGGGGCCCTACAATGAGCAGTTCTTC
cdr3_aa: CASSQETSGGPYNEQFF

clone_size: NA
v_call: TRBV30
d_call: NA
j_call: TRBJ1-4
cdr3_nt: TGTGCCTGGTCCTCAGGGGCTAATGAAAAACTGTTTTTT
cdr3_aa: CAWSSGANEKLFF

clone_size: NA
v_call: TRBV7-3
d_call: TRBD1
j_call: TRBJ2-2
cdr3_nt: TGTGCCAGCAGTAGGACCGGGACAGGGGGGACCGGGGAGCTGTTTTTT
cdr3_aa: CASSRTGTGGTGELFF

clone_size: NA
v_call: TRBV6-5
d_call: NA
j_call: TRBJ2-3
cdr3_nt: TGTGCCAGCAGTTCTTTTGGCGGGGAAGGGGCAGATACGCAGTATTTT
cdr3_aa: CASSSFGGEGADTQYF

clone_size: NA
v_call: TRBV18
d_call: NA
j_call: TRBJ1-3
cdr3_nt: TGTGCCAGCTCACAAGGTGTCTCTGGAAACACCATATATTTT
cdr3_aa: CASSQGVSGNTIYF

clone_size: NA
v_call: TRBV2
d_call: TRBD1
j_call: TRBJ1-2
cdr3_nt: TGTGCCAGCAGTGAATCCTTTTACGGGACAGGGTATTATGGCTACACCTTC
cdr3_aa: CASSESFYGTGYYGYTF

clone_size: NA
v_call: TRBV4-3
d_call: TRBD1
j_call: TRBJ2-7
cdr3_nt: TGCGCCAGCAGCCAAGGTCGGACAGGCTACGAGCAGTACTTC
cdr3_aa: CASSQGRTGYEQYF

clone_size: NA
v_call: TRBV27
d_call: NA
j_call: TRBJ1-6
cdr3_nt: TGTGCCAGCAGTTTGGGATTGGTCTATAATTCACCCCTCCACTTT
cdr3_aa: CASSLGLVYNSPLHF

clone_size: NA
v_call: TRBV5-4
d_call: TRBD1
j_call: TRBJ2-7
cdr3_nt: TGTGCCAGCACCTGGACAGGGCCTTCCTACGAGCAGTACTTC
cdr3_aa: CASTWTGPSYEQYF

clone_size: NA
v_call: TRBV4-2
d_call: TRBD2
j_call: TRBJ2-2
cdr3_nt: TGTGCCAGCAGCCCCCGGGGTAGCGGGGTCACCGGGGAGCTGTTTTTT
cdr3_aa: CASSPRGSGVTGELFF

clone_size: NA
v_call: TRBV14
d_call: NA
j_call: TRBJ2-5
cdr3_nt: TGTGCCAGCAGCCATGCGGAGACCCAGTACTTC
cdr3_aa: CASSHAETQYF

clone_size: NA
v_call: TRBV27
d_call: NA
j_call: TRBJ2-1
cdr3_nt: TGTGCCAGCAGTTTACAAGGGAAGGCCTACAATGAGCAGTTCTTC
cdr3_aa: CASSLQGKAYNEQFF

clone_size: NA
v_call: TRBV27
d_call: NA
j_call: TRBJ2-4
cdr3_nt: TGTGCCAGCAGTAAAAGGGCGCGGCACTGGGACATTCAGTACTTC
cdr3_aa: CASSKRARHWDIQYF

clone_size: few
v_call: TRBV2
d_call: NA
j_call: TRBJ2-7
cdr3_nt: TGTGCCAGCAGTACAGGGTTCGAGCAGTACTTC
cdr3_aa: CASSTGFEQYF

clone_size: NA
v_call: TRBV12-5
d_call: TRBD1
j_call: TRBJ1-1
cdr3_nt: TGTGCTAGTGGTTTGGCCCCGGGACAGAGGGCTTTCTTT
cdr3_aa: CASGLAPGQRAFF

clone_size: few
v_call: TRBV7-2
d_call: NA
j_call: TRBJ2-5
cdr3_nt: TGTGCCAGCAGCTTAGCGACTAGAGGGGGGGAGACCCAGTACTTC
cdr3_aa: CASSLATRGGETQYF

clone_size: NA
v_call: TRBV9
d_call: NA
j_call: TRBJ2-6
cdr3_nt: TGTGCCAGCAAGGGGTTGGCTGGGGCCAACGTCCTGACTTTC
cdr3_aa: CASKGLAGANVLTF

clone_size: NA
v_call: TRBV19
d_call: NA
j_call: TRBJ2-5
cdr3_nt: TGTGCCAGTAGTATAACGCGGGAGACCCAGTACTTC
cdr3_aa: CASSITRETQYF

clone_size: NA
v_call: TRBV5-6
d_call: TRBD1
j_call: TRBJ2-6
cdr3_nt: TGTGCCAGCAGCCCAGACCGGGACAGGGGAGTCTCTGGGGCCAACGTCCTGACTTTC
cdr3_aa: CASSPDRDRGVSGANVLTF

clone_size: NA
v_call: TRBV7-3
d_call: NA
j_call: TRBJ1-1
cdr3_nt: TGTGCCAGCACTACGGGACCGAACACTGAAGCTTTCTTT
cdr3_aa: CASTTGPNTEAFF

clone_size: NA
v_call: TRBV7-9
d_call: NA
j_call: TRBJ2-1
cdr3_nt: TGTGCCAGCAGGTCGACCAATGAGCAGTTCTTC
cdr3_aa: CASRSTNEQFF

clone_size: NA
v_call: TRBV19
d_call: NA
j_call: TRBJ2-2
cdr3_nt: TGTGCCAGTAGTATGGGGGACGCGGGGTGGACCGGGGAGCTGTTTTTT
cdr3_aa: CASSMGDAGWTGELFF

clone_size: few
v_call: TRBV30
d_call: NA
j_call: TRBJ1-1
cdr3_nt: TGTGCCCACAACTTAGGGGGGTTGAACACTGAAGCTTTCTTT
cdr3_aa: CAHNLGGLNTEAFF

clone_size: NA
v_call: TRBV7-8
d_call: NA
j_call: TRBJ1-6
cdr3_nt: TGTGCCAGCAGCTTAGGGGATTCACCCCTCCACTTT
cdr3_aa: CASSLGDSPLHF

clone_size: NA
v_call: TRBV4-1
d_call: TRBD2
j_call: TRBJ2-3
cdr3_nt: TGCGCCAGCAGCCTTCTAGCGGGGGGGCATAGCACAGATACGCAGTATTTT
cdr3_aa: CASSLLAGGHSTDTQYF

clone_size: NA
v_call: TRBV7-9
d_call: NA
j_call: TRBJ2-3
cdr3_nt: TGTGCCAGCAGCCCATCGGCTAGTACAGATACGCAGTATTTT
cdr3_aa: CASSPSASTDTQYF

clone_size: NA
v_call: TRBV5-1
d_call: NA
j_call: TRBJ2-2
cdr3_nt: TGCGCCAGCAGCTTCCAGGGGCAGGTCACCGGGGAGCTGTTTTTT
cdr3_aa: CASSFQGQVTGELFF

clone_size: NA
v_call: TRBV6-1
d_call: NA
j_call: TRBJ1-2
cdr3_nt: TGTGCCACCACCCCGGCAGGGGGCTACACCTTC
cdr3_aa: CATTPAGGYTF

clone_size: NA
v_call: TRBV28
d_call: NA
j_call: TRBJ2-6
cdr3_nt: TGTGCCAGCAGTAGACAGTTCTCTGGGGCCAACGTCCTGACTTTC
cdr3_aa: CASSRQFSGANVLTF

clone_size: NA
v_call: TRBV5-1
d_call: NA
j_call: TRBJ2-7
cdr3_nt: TGCGCCAGCAGCTTGTCGGGACACGACCACGAGCAGTACTTC
cdr3_aa: CASSLSGHDHEQYF

clone_size: NA
v_call: TRBV7-8
d_call: NA
j_call: TRBJ1-1
cdr3_nt: TGTGCCAGCAGCGAACGTTGGACCGGCACTGAAGCTTTCTTT
cdr3_aa: CASSERWTGTEAFF

clone_size: once
v_call: TRBV25-1
d_call: NA
j_call: TRBJ1-1
cdr3_nt: TGTGCCAGCAGTGAATTAATCCAGGTCCGAGCTTTCTTT
cdr3_aa: CASSELIQVRAFF

clone_size: NA
v_call: TRBV29-1
d_call: NA
j_call: TRBJ2-3
cdr3_nt: TGCAGCGTTGAATTCCGGACAGCCCCTTCCACAGATACGCAGTATTTT
cdr3_aa: CSVEFRTAPSTDTQYF

clone_size: NA
v_call: TRBV27
d_call: TRBD1
j_call: TRBJ1-6
cdr3_nt: TGTGCCAGCAGTTTATGGGGGACAGGGAGGATAGAATCACCCCTCCACTTT
cdr3_aa: CASSLWGTGRIESPLHF

clone_size: once
v_call: TRBV6-5
d_call: NA
j_call: TRBJ1-1
cdr3_nt: TGTGCCACCCACTTTGGACAGAACACTGAAGCTTTCTTT
cdr3_aa: CATHFGQNTEAFF

clone_size: NA
v_call: TRBV11-2
d_call: NA
j_call: TRBJ1-1
cdr3_nt: TGTGCCAGCAGTACACAGGGATTTGGAACTGAAGCTTTCTTT
cdr3_aa: CASSTQGFGTEAFF

clone_size: NA
v_call: TRBV7-9
d_call: NA
j_call: TRBJ1-3
cdr3_nt: TGTGCCAGCAGCCAACAGGGAGCTGGAAACACCATATATTTT
cdr3_aa: CASSQQGAGNTIYF

clone_size: NA
v_call: TRBV7-2
d_call: NA
j_call: TRBJ2-6
cdr3_nt: TGTGCCAGCAGCTTAGCAGGTGCTGGGGCCAACGTCCTGACTTTC
cdr3_aa: CASSLAGAGANVLTF

clone_size: NA
v_call: TRBV13
d_call: NA
j_call: TRBJ2-6
cdr3_nt: TGTGCCAGCAGAGACCGCTCTGGGGCCAACGTCCTGACTTTC
cdr3_aa: CASRDRSGANVLTF

clone_size: NA
v_call: TRBV6-1
d_call: NA
j_call: TRBJ1-1
cdr3_nt: TGTGCCAGCAGTGACCTCGAAGCTTTCTTT
cdr3_aa: CASSDLEAFF

clone_size: once
v_call: TRBV7-2
d_call: NA
j_call: TRBJ1-2
cdr3_nt: TGTGCCAGCAGCCTAAGGGACACCTCGGCAGGCGTCACCTTC
cdr3_aa: CASSLRDTSAGVTF

clone_size: few
v_call: TRBV6-1
d_call: NA
j_call: TRBJ1-4
cdr3_nt: TGTGCCAGCAGCCTTGTTACTAATGAAAAACTGTTTTTT
cdr3_aa: CASSLVTNEKLFF

clone_size: few
v_call: TRBV18
d_call: NA
j_call: TRBJ2-7
cdr3_nt: TGTGCCAGCTCACAGGAGTACGAGCAGTACTTC
cdr3_aa: CASSQEYEQYF

clone_size: NA
v_call: TRBV30
d_call: TRBD1
j_call: TRBJ1-1
cdr3_nt: TGTGCCTCCCGGGACAGGGTGCCGTTTAGCACTGAAGCTTTCTTT
cdr3_aa: CASRDRVPFSTEAFF

clone_size: NA
v_call: TRBV30
d_call: NA
j_call: TRBJ1-6
cdr3_nt: TGTGCCTGGACAGGATCTTATAATTCACCCCTCCACTTT
cdr3_aa: CAWTGSYNSPLHF

clone_size: NA
v_call: TRBV7-9
d_call: NA
j_call: TRBJ1-3
cdr3_nt: TGTGCCAGCAGCTTAGGCAGGGGCTCTGGAAACACCATATATTTT
cdr3_aa: CASSLGRGSGNTIYF

clone_size: NA
v_call: TRBV7-2
d_call: NA
j_call: TRBJ1-2
cdr3_nt: TGTGCCAGCAGCTTATTCTTGGGAGCAGGGGTGTCTTCTAATGGCTACACCTTC
cdr3_aa: CASSLFLGAGVSSNGYTF